These 3 T cell receptor beta chains originate from one sample sequenced in a study of T cell changes during pregnancy in multiple sclerosis. TCRdb's table, derived via immunoSEQ multiplex PCR, lists solely in-frame clones and lacks some. The repertoire holds about 29,000 clones, with about 88% as singletons. The material was CD8+ T cells from peripheral blood mononuclear cells, obtained after pregnancy. These receptors were collected from a female donor with multiple sclerosis, enrolled in a pregnancy study.

This chain uses TRBV18 with TRBJ2-7, with D possibly being TRBD1 (6 bases). Between the trimmed V and J ends, which lost 2 bases and 3 bases, there was a span of 14 bases. Per the germline V gene, CDR1 is KGHSH and CDR2 is LQKENI. The CDR3 is 15 residues long. This CDR3 reads CASSPLPGDLYEQYF. The CDR3 nucleotides read TGTGCCAGCTCACCATTGCCAGGGGACCTCTACGAGCAGTACTTC.

CDR3 sequence reads: CASSQDFPTAYNEQFF. For the CDR3, the DNA is TGTGCCAGCAGCCAAGATTTTCCGACAGCCTACAATGAGCAGTTCTTC. This rearrangement joins TRBV14 to TRBJ2-1, with a possible D match to TRBD1 (5 bases). V was shortened by 0 bases and J by 2 bases, with 11 bases between the two germline ends. CDR3 length: 16 residues. CDR1 is SGHDN and CDR2 is FVKESK in the germline V gene.

V gene TRBV27 combines with J gene TRBJ2-3; unclear D gene. CDR3 length equals 16 residues. Germline V CDR1 and CDR2: MNHEY, SMNVEV (reference sequence). V was pared by 3 bases and J by 4 bases, with 17 bases between. The CDR3 reads CASSFRLSPEADTQYF. The CDR3 DNA sequence: TGTGCCAGCAGTTTTCGTCTGAGCCCCGAGGCAGATACGCAGTATTTT.